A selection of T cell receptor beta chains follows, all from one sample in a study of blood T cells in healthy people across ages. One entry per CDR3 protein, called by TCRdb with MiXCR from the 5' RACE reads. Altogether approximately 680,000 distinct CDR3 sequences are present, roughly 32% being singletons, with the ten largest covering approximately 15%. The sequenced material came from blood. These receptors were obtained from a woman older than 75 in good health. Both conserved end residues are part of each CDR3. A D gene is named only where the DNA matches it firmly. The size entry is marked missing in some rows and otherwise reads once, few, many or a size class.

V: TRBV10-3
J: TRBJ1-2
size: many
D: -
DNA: TGTGCCATCAGTGAGTCTTTGAACTATGGCTACACCTTC
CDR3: CAISESLNYGYTF

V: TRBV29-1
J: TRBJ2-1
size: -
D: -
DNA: TGCAGCGTTGAAGATCGGTGGGACCGGGCGGGTGAGCAGTTCTTC
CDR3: CSVEDRWDRAGEQFF

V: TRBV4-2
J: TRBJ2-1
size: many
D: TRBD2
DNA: TGTGCCAGCAGCCAAGCCCTAGCGGGGGAGAATGAGCAGTTCTTC
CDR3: CASSQALAGENEQFF

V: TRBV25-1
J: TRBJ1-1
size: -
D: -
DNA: TGTGCCAGCAGTGAAGTCGCAGAGGAAGCTTTCTTT
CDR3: CASSEVAEEAFF

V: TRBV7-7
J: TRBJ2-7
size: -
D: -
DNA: TGTGCCAGCAGCCAAGCTCAGGGCTGCGAGCAGTACTTC
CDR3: CASSQAQGCEQYF

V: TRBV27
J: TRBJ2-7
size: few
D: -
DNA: TGTGCCAGCAGTTTAACCAGATTGTACGAGCAGTACTTC
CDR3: CASSLTRLYEQYF

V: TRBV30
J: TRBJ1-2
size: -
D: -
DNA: TGTGCCTGGAGGACGCCCGCGGGTGGCTACACCTTC
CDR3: CAWRTPAGGYTF

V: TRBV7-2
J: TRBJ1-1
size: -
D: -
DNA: TGTGCCAGCAGCCCCCGAGAAGGGTTGATTGGCACTGAAGCTTTCTTT
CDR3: CASSPREGLIGTEAFF

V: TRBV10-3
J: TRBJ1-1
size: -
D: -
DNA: TGTGCCATCAGTGAGGGTCGGGGCGGGACTGAAGCTTTCTTT
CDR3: CAISEGRGGTEAFF

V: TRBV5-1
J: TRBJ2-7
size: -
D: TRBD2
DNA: TGCGCCAGCAGCTCCCAACTAGCGGGGGAGGGAGATACGCAGTACTTC
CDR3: CASSSQLAGEGDTQYF

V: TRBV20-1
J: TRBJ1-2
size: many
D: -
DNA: TGCAGTGCTAGAGACGGACAGAGACTTAACTATGGCTACACCTTC
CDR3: CSARDGQRLNYGYTF

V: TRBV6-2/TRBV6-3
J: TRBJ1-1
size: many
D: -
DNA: TGTGCCAGCAGCCCCGGGGGTTCGCGCACTGAAGCTTTCTTT
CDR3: CASSPGGSRTEAFF

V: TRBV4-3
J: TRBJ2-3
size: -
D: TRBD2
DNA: TGCGCCAGCAGCCGGGAGACTAGCGGGGGGATAGATACGCAGTATTTT
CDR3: CASSRETSGGIDTQYF

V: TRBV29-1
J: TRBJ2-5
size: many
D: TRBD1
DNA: TGCAGCGTTCTCAGGGGGTACCAAGAGACCCAGTACTTC
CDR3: CSVLRGYQETQYF

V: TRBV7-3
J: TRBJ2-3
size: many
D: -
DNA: TGTGCCAGCAGCTTAAGTTCCAGGCACACAGATACGCAGTATTTT
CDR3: CASSLSSRHTDTQYF

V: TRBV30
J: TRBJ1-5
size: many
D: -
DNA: TGTGCCTGGAGTGGCAGGTCTTTCAATCAGCCCCAGCATTTT
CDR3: CAWSGRSFNQPQHF

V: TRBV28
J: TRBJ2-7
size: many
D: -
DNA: TGTGCCAGCAGCCTCTCGGGGGTCGGGTACTTC
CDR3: CASSLSGVGYF

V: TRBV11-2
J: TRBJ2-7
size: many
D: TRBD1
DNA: TGTGCCAGCAGCTTCGGGACAGGGAAAACCTACGAGCAGTACTTC
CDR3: CASSFGTGKTYEQYF

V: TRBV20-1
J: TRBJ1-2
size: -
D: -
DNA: TGCAGTGCCCCACCGGGGGCTAACCCGGTTGGCTACACCTTC
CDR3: CSAPPGANPVGYTF

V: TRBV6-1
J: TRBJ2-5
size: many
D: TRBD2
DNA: TGTGCCAGCAATCGGGGGGAAAAGACCCAGTACTTC
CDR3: CASNRGEKTQYF

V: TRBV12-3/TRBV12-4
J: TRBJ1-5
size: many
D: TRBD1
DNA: TGTGCCAGCAGTTTATATCAGGGGGCGAGTGATCAGCCCCAGCATTTT
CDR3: CASSLYQGASDQPQHF

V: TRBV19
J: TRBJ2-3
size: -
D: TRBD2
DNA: TGTGCCAGTAGTAACTCGGGGGGGGTAGAGCAGTATTTT
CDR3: CASSNSGGVEQYF

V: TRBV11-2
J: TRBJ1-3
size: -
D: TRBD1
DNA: TGTGCCAGCAGCGTGGGACAGACTGGAAACACCATATATTTT
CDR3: CASSVGQTGNTIYF

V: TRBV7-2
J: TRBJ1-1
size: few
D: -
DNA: TGTGCCAGCAGCTTAGAGGGCTATGGCGACTTCTTT
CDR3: CASSLEGYGDFF

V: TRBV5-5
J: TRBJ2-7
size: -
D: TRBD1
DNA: TGTGCCAGCAGCCCAAATCCGGGACAGGGCCTCGAGCAGTACTTC
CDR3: CASSPNPGQGLEQYF

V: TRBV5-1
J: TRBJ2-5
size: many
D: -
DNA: TGCGCCAGCAGTCTTCCTACCTGGAGTCAGACAGTTCAAGAGACCCAGTACTTC
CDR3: CASSLPTWSQTVQETQYF

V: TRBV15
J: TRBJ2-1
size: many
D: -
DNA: TGTGCCACCAGCACCCTTCGAACGGTACCCAATGAGCAGTTCTTC
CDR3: CATSTLRTVPNEQFF

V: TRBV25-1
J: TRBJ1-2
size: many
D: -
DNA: TGTGCCCCATATTCTAACTATGGCTACACCTTC
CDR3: CAPYSNYGYTF

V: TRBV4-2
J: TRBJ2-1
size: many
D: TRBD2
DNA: TGTGCCAGCAGTCAACCCAGCGGGGGGGCTAAAGGAGAGCAGTTCTTC
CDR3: CASSQPSGGAKGEQFF

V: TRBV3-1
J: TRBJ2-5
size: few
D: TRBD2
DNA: TGTGCCAGCAGCCAAGGAGGCAGCGGGGGAATGAGAAATGAGCAGTACTTC
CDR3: CASSQGGSGGMRNEQYF

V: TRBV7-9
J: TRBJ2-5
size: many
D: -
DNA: TGTGCCAGCAGCTTAGCAATACAGGGATTCCGGTACTTC
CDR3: CASSLAIQGFRYF

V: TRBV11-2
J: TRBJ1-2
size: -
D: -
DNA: TGTGCCAGCAGCTTAGGCAGGCGAGGCTACACCTTC
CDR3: CASSLGRRGYTF

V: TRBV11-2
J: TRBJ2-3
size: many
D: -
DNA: TGTGCCAGCAGCCCCTTTGGTAGGGGCGTAGATACGCAGTATTTT
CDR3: CASSPFGRGVDTQYF

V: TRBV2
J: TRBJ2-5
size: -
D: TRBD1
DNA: TGTGCCAGCAGTGATGGCGGGACAGGGCAAGAGACCCAGTACTTC
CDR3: CASSDGGTGQETQYF

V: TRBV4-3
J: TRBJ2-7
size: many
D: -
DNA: TGCGCCAGCAGCCAAGATGGATCGGACTCCTACGAGCAGTACTTC
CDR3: CASSQDGSDSYEQYF

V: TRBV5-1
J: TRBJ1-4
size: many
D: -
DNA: TGCGCCAGCAGCTTGGAGACCGTAAATGAAAAACTGTTTTTT
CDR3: CASSLETVNEKLFF

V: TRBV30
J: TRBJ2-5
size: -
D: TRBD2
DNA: TGTGCCTGGAGTGTAGCTAGCGGGGGGGCCCCGGAGACCCAGTACTTC
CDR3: CAWSVASGGAPETQYF

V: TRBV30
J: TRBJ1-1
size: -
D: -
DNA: TGTGCCTGGAGTGGATGGGGACAGAACACTGAAGCTTTCTTT
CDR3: CAWSGWGQNTEAFF

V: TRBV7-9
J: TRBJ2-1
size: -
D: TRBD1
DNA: TGTGCCAGCAGCCCCACAACTACAGGGGCCCCCTACAATGAGCAGTTCTTC
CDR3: CASSPTTTGAPYNEQFF

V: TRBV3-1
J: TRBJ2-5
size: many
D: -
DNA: TGTGCCAGCAGCCAAGATATGGGGACACAAGAGACCCAGTACTTC
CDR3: CASSQDMGTQETQYF

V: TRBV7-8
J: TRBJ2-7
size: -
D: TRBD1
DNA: TGTGCCAGCAGCCCATACATCGGGACAGGGGCCTACGAGCAGTACTTC
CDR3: CASSPYIGTGAYEQYF

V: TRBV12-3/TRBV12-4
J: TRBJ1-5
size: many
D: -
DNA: TGTGCCAGCAGTACAGGTTATCAGCCCCAGCATTTT
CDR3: CASSTGYQPQHF

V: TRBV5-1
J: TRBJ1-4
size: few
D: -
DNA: TGCGCCAGCAGCTTGGGACGACTAGCAACTAATGAAAAACTGTTTTTT
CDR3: CASSLGRLATNEKLFF

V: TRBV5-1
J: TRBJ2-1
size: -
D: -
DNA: TGCGCCAGCAGTGGAGGGGGCAGGTCAGTCGCGAATGAGCAGTTCTTC
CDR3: CASSGGGRSVANEQFF

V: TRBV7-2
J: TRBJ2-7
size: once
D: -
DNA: TGTGCCAGCAGCTTGGGGGGAACAGGGCGGGGCGAGCAGTACTTC
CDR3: CASSLGGTGRGEQYF

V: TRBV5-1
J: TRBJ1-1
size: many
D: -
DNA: TGCGCCAGCAGCTTGATAGGCATGAACACTGAAGCTTTCTTT
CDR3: CASSLIGMNTEAFF

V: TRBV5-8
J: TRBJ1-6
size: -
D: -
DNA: TGTGCCAGCAGCTTGGAGGTCAGTGGATCACCCCCCCACTTT
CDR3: CASSLEVSGSPPHF

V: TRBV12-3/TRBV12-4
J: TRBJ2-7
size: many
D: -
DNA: TGTGCCAGCAGTGCAGGGGGGCCGTCCTACGAGCAGTACTTC
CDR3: CASSAGGPSYEQYF

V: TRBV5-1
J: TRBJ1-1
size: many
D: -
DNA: TGCGCCAGCAGCTTCGGACTCTTCCTTGACACTGAAGCTTTCTTT
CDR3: CASSFGLFLDTEAFF

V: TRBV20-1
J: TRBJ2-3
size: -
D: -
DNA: TGCAGTGCTTCGACTACAACTCCCACAGATACGCAGTATTTT
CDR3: CSASTTTPTDTQYF

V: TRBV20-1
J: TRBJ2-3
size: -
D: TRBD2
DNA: TGCAGTGCTAGTCGCGGGGGGGCGGTGGATACGCAGTATTTT
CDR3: CSASRGGAVDTQYF

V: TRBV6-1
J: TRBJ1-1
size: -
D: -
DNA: TGTGCCAGCAGTGAAGATCTCTTACAGGGTGGGTGGACTGAAGCTTTCTTT
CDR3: CASSEDLLQGGWTEAFF

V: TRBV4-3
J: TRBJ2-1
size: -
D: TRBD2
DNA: TGCGCCAGCAGCCAAGAGCGGCGGGGGGGCTCCAGCTCCTACAATGAGCAGTTCTTC
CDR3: CASSQERRGGSSSYNEQFF

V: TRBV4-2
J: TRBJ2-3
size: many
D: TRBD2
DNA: TGTGCCAGCAGCCCAGGGACTAGCGGGGGCACAGATACGCAGTATTTT
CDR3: CASSPGTSGGTDTQYF

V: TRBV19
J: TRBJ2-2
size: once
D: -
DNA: TGTGCCAGTAGTATCCCGTCGGTGAACACCGGGGAGCTGTTTTTT
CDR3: CASSIPSVNTGELFF

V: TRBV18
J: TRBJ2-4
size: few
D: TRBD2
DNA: TGTGCCAGCTCGGAACCGCGGGGGGGCCTAACCAAAAACATTCAGTACTTC
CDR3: CASSEPRGGLTKNIQYF

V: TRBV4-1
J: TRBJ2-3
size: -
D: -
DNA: TGCGCCAGCAGCCAAGATACCAGCGGGTGGGGCACAGATACGCAGTATTTT
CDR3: CASSQDTSGWGTDTQYF

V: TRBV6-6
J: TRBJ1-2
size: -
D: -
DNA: TGTGCCTCGCGGGTTGGCAGTCAATCCCATGGCTACACCTTC
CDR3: CASRVGSQSHGYTF

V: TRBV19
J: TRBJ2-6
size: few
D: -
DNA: TGTGCCAGTAGTAGTGGCAGCTCCTCTGGGGCCAACGTCCTGACTTTC
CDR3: CASSSGSSSGANVLTF